The TCR beta chain described here comes from a study of blood T cell repertoires in COVID-19. As for the study in general: Collection of acute and convalescent COVID-19 samples took place in the United States, Italy and Spain. The analysed material was cDNA or gDNA that came from T cells, B-cell-depleted T cells, or PBMCs.

The ends were cut back, 8 bases at V and 4 bases at J, with 14 bases in the middle. Germline V gene data show CDR1 as MDHEN and CDR2 as SYDVKM. This CDR3 region has 13 residues. Original handling: Estimation of nucleated cell counts was performed using reference gene primer amplification. Profiling relied on immunoSEQ multiplex PCR, and the TCRdb table lists in-frame clones only, not all of them. That table supplies the V and J calls and clone size; D and trimming were determined from the DNA. The sample carries roughly 100,000 clones, approximately 84% recorded once. This TCR derives from a human donor in a cohort sampled during active COVID-19. The V and J genes are TRBV28 and TRBJ1-2; no clear D. Specimen: peripheral blood. CDR3 DNA: TGTGCCAGCGCATCGGGGTCCCGCTATGGCTACACCTTC. Translation: CASASGSRYGYTF.